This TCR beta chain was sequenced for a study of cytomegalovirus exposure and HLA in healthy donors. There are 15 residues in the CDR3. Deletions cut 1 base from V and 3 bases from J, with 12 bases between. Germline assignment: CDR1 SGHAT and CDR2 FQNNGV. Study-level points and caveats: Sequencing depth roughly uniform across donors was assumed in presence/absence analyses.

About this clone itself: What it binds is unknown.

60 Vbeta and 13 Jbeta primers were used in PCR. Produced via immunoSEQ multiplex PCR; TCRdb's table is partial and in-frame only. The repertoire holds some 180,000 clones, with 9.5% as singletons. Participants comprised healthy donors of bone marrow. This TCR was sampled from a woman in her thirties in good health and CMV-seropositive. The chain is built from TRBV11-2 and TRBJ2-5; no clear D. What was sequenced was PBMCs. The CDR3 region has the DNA TGTGCCAGCAGCTTAGCCCCCCGGTCAAAAGAGACCCAGTACTTC. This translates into CASSLAPRSKETQYF.